This is a list of T cell receptor beta chains from one sample in a study of blood T cell repertoires in COVID-19. The method was immunoSEQ multiplex PCR; TCRdb's version includes in-frame clones alone and lacks a portion of them. The profile shows about 210,000 clones, approximately 80% of them singletons. The sequenced sample was peripheral blood. The receptors here all came from a woman of 80 years or more with COVID-19, enrolled during active disease. CDR3s leave out the opening cysteine and the closing phenylalanine or tryptophan. Fields, in order: CDR3 length, clone size, V gene, CDR3 protein. Rows give clone size only sometimes, using once, few, many, or a class for an expanded clone.

>11|NA|TRBV7-9
ASRGTGNTEAF
>14|NA|TRBV24-1
ATSDFVRERTDTQY
>12|NA|TRBV5-4
ASSQADRGYGYT
>12|once|TRBV5-1
ASSATGAAMTQY
>12|NA|TRBV2
ASIRGLGQETQY
>12|NA|TRBV5-4
ASSLVRGQAEAF
>14|NA|TRBV5-1
ASSLGTGTGVDKLF
>19|once|TRBV7-3
ASSLLRSGTGITSSYNEQF
>12|NA|TRBV5-1
ASGTGTAYEKLF
>13|NA|TRBV3-1/TRBV3-2
ASSPGLAGSHEQF
>10|once|TRBV2
ASSGGYSPLH
>13|NA|TRBV7-2
ASSSPDRGEQPQH
>13|NA|TRBV7-9
ASSSSGQGSEKLF
>13|once|TRBV7-9
ASSLRGGGGTEAF
>11|NA|TRBV7-3
ASSRDSNYGYT
>13|NA|TRBV19
ASRTGTGNTGELF
>14|NA|TRBV3-1/TRBV3-2
ASSPWTGGMDTEAF
>15|NA|TRBV19
ASSPPSGGSDNQPQH
>13|NA|TRBV7-3
ASSNSGGAWNEQF
>12|NA|TRBV5-1
ASSSGGTQETQY
>8|NA|TRBV20-1
SARGDRAL
>12|NA|TRBV2
ASSALTQNEKLF
>13|NA|TRBV5-1
ASSSGGSGANVLT
>11|NA|TRBV27
ASTQGGYNEQF
>14|NA|TRBV5-5
ASRSRAGAPNTEAF
>11|once|TRBV18
ASSPPGDTEQF
>11|NA|TRBV12-3/TRBV12-4
ASSFTVTDTQY
>14|NA|TRBV3-1/TRBV3-2
ASSRVVAGLQETQY
>12|NA|TRBV28
ASSASQGSYGYT
>12|NA|TRBV11-3
ASSSRQEDTEAF
>11|NA|TRBV6-1
ASSEGTWPGYT
>11|NA|TRBV5-1
ASTQGARETQY
>14|few|TRBV7-8
ASSTRGLGKDTEAF
>12|NA|TRBV9
ASSARGNYNEQF
>12|NA|TRBV28
ASSPPKRGEKLF
>12|NA|TRBV7-9
ASSSQVTNTEAF
>12|NA|TRBV9
ASSVVGTGGEQY
>11|NA|TRBV18
ATRRDQTGELF
>12|NA|TRBV3-1/TRBV3-2
ASRPTGPNEKLF
>11|NA|TRBV9
ASSVDMNTEAF
>11|NA|TRBV13
ASSLVKGGEQY
>12|NA|TRBV5-4
ASHSQGVNYGYT
>12|NA|TRBV15
ATSLSGAATEAF
>16|once|TRBV6-1
ASSEAYGLEAPSYEQY
>13|NA|TRBV7-9
ASFRTGRVADTQY
>10|NA|TRBV27
ASRGTGYGYT
>11|NA|TRBV7-3
ASSPQMNTEAF
>14|once|TRBV7-2
ASSSSGASSYNEQF
>13|few|TRBV2
ASRARTGSTGELF
>13|NA|TRBV6-5
ASSYPGGRGNEQF
>16|NA|TRBV4-1
ASSQGGQGSISNQPQH
>14|NA|TRBV6-1
ASSVTGTTYPYEQY
>14|few|TRBV19
ASSNPRTDRKETQY